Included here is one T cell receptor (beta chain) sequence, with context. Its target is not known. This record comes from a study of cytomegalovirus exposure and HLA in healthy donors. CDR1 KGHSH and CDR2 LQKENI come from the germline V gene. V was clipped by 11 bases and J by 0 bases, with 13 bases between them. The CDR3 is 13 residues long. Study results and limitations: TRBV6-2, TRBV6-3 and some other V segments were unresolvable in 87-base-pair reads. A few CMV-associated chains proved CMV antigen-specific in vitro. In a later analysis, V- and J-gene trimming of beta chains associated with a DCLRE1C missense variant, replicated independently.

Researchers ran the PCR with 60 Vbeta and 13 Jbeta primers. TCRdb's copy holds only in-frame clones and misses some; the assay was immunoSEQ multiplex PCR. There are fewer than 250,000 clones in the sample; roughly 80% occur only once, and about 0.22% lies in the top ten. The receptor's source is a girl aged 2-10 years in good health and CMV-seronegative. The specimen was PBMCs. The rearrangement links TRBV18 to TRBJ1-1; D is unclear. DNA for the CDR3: TGTGCCGGTCGCGGTTTTGTGAACACTGAAGCTTTCTTT. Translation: CAGRGFVNTEAFF.